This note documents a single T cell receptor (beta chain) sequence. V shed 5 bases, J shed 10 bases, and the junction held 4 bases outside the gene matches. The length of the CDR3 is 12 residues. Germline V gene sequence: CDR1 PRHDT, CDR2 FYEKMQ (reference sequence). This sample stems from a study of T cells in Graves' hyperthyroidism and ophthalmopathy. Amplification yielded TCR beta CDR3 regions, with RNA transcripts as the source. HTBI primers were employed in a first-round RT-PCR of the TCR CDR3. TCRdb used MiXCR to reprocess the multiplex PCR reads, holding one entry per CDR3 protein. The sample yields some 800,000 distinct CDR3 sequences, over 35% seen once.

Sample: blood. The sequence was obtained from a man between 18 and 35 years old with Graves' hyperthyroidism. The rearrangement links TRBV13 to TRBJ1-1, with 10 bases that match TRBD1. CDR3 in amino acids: CASSGTGEVAFF. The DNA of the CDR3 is TGTGCCAGCAGCGGGACAGGGGAAGTAGCTTTCTTT.